This T cell receptor beta chain is drawn from a study of blood T cell repertoires in COVID-19. About the study: Donors in the United States, Italy and Spain gave samples during acute or convalescent COVID-19. Nucleic acid was either cDNA or gDNA, and it came from T cells, B-cell-depleted T cells, or PBMCs.

Generated by immunoSEQ multiplex PCR, the TCRdb table keeps only in-frame clones and is missing some. Here the sample spans approximately 350,000 clones, more than 80% being singletons. The receptor was derived from a woman aged 25 to 45 with COVID-19, enrolled during active disease. Sequences were obtained from peripheral blood.

In DNA, the CDR3 is TGCGCCAGCAGCTTCCCTAGTAGCGGGGGGTCTCCCCGGGATACGCAGTATTTT. It is translated as CASSFPSSGGSPRDTQYF. The chain couples TRBV5-1 to TRBJ2-3, with 10 bases identical to TRBD2. This CDR3 region has 18 residues. The V gene's germline CDR1 is SGHRS and CDR2 YFSETQ. With 2 bases clipped from V and 6 bases from J, the junction kept 15 bases outside the gene matches.